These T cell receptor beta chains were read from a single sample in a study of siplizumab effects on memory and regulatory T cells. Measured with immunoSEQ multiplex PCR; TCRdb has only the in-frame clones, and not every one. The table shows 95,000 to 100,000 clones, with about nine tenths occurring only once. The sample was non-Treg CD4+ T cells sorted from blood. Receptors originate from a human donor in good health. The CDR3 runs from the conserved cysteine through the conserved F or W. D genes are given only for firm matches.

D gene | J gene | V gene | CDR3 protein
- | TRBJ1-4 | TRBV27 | CASSLSLGGSTNEKLFF
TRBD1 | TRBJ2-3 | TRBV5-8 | CASSFRTGSTDTQYF
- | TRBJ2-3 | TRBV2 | CARGGSTDTQYF
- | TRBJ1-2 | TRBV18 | CASSPRTLGTNYGYTF
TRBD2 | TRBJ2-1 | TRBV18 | CASSKTSGSSYNEQFF
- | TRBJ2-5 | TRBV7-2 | CASSLEIRVQETQYF
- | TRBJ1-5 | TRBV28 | CASSLGEGGSNQPQHF
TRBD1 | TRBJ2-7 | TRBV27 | CASSFLTGDSYEQYF
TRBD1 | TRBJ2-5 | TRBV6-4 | CASSGDRGLETQYF
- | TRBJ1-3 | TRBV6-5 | CASSPMGNTIYF
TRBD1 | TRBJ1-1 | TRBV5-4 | CASSPDPGQGNTEAFF
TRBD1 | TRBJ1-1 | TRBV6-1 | CASSRDREGEAFF
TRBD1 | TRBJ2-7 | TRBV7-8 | CASSPGTDNEQYF
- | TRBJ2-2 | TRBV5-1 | CASSFMRGLEYTGELFF
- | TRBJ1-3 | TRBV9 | CASSVGLTSGNTIYF
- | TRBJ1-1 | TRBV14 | CASSQVSGNTEAFF
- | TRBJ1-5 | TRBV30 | CAYDRPLQPQHF
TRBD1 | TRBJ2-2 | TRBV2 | CASSWGDRGENTGELFF